This T cell receptor (beta chain) was found in a study of cytomegalovirus exposure and HLA in healthy donors (dated by TCRdb to about 2017). Looking at the study overall: In an earlier analysis of 550 to 750 of the donors, approximately 260 Gb of sequence data and 90 million to 130 million unique TCR beta sequences from roughly 200 million T cells were reported. The later analysis used no new phenotypic data to find candidate immune exposures, relying instead on TCR beta sequences and their occurrence across donors. A separate validation cohort of roughly 110 different subjects was used in addition to the approximately 610-subject first cohort. Alongside the repertoire data, information on donor age, sex, ethnicity and CMV serostatus was compiled. Roughly 300 gigabases of sequencing data and approximately 85 million unique TCR sequences were included in an early release covering around 650 HLA-typed donors. The T cell repertoires of some 670 subjects were profiled by immunosequencing and related to cytomegalovirus serostatus. The study combined high-throughput TCR immunosequencing, statistical association of individual TCRs with disease status, and machine learning to predict cytomegalovirus infection status. Of the roughly 400 genotyped donors, 65% to 90% were placed in the genetic ancestry cluster associated with self-reported Caucasian donors. Both class I and class II loci were covered by HLA typing, at four-digit resolution. In a later genetic analysis, genome-wide SNP genotypes for about 55% of the roughly 700 donors were used, and that subset was treated as a discovery cohort. A handful of DR-DQ haplotypes were handled as single units for association and clustering because linkage in the cohort was strong. Across some 400 genotyped donors of the cohort, an average of about 240,000 unique TCR beta nucleotide sequences per donor were sequenced, and approximately 17% of those sequences were non-productive. In an earlier analysis of 500 to 650 of the donors, high-throughput TCR beta sequencing was used to judge whether each TCR beta V gene segment behaved as functional or pseudogenic. The number of typed donors differed by locus: 629-630 for A, B, C, DRB1 and DQB1; 522 for DQA1; approximately 600 for DPA1; and approximately 450 for DPB1. The study was designed to test whether signatures of past pathogen exposure could be identified by cataloging public T cell receptors. All discovery cohort repertoires had been generated using a single sequencing platform. A later analysis re-examined previously published TCR beta repertoires from several hundred donors and added high-resolution HLA genotyping to investigate patterns of TCR occurrence.

The cohort comprised 550 to 700 healthy bone marrow donors. At the time of sampling, all cohort members were nominally healthy, though unrecorded immune exposures were likely present. The donor tested CMV seropositive and was one of the 289 seropositive cohort members. A peripheral blood sample was provided by each donor, and peripheral blood mononuclear cells were used for TCR beta sequencing. Genomic DNA was extracted from the blood cell samples with the Qiagen DNeasy Blood Extraction Kit. CDR1 LNHDA and CDR2 SQIVND are derived from the germline V gene (reference sequence). The germline V and J ends show losses of 10 bases and 1 base respectively, and no gene match explains 6 bases of the junction. The cysteine opens and the phenylalanine closes a CDR3 of 13 amino acids. Solely the CDR3 DNA is kept, with 39 bases framed from the first base. About this clone: Its specific antigen is unknown. No quality values exist for individual bases; no much larger clone is one base distant.

Broad study findings and their caveats: A later analysis found that TCR association rates varied across HLA loci, with DRB1 alleles showing the most associated TCRs and HLA-C alleles the fewest. Most TCR sequences were seen in very few donors, while some public TCRs were found in many individuals. Assigning TCR associations to individual alleles was difficult when HLA alleles, especially DR and DQ, strongly co-occurred. In a later analysis, several top co-occurrence clusters were reported to appear linked to parvovirus B19, influenza, CMV and Epstein-Barr virus. The study listed 164 TCR beta chains as associated with cytomegalovirus. A later analysis associated roughly 17,000 TCR beta sequences with specific HLA alleles at a false discovery rate of 0.05. A further reported finding was that TCR beta sequences accurately predicted the HLA-A and HLA-B alleles for most subjects in the first cohort. The classifier was reported to diagnose cytomegalovirus status with high specificity and sensitivity in both the original cohort and the validation cohort. A cluster of highly shared sequence variants was judged likely to be a technical artifact of the sequencing pipeline. HLA typing was unavailable for some donors at each locus, so association tests used only the typed subset. The presence/absence analyses assumed that sequencing depth was roughly uniform across donors, and that assumption may not be true. Over 15 rarely observed V segments, including chromosome 9 orphons, were excluded from the earlier analysis of several hundred of the donors because counts were too low. In a later genetic analysis, a missense DCLRE1C variant was associated with V-gene and J-gene trimming of TCR beta chains, and the association was replicated in an independent cohort. Broadly in line with IMGT annotations, most TCR beta V segments showed up in productive rearrangements about 87% or about 30% of the time in an earlier analysis of 450 to 600 of the donors. A later analysis found that HLA-associated TCR beta chains were more clonally expanded and had lower generation probabilities than equally common non-associated chains. Only TCR beta chains were sequenced in this cohort, and the absence of alpha or paired-chain data limited detectable features. It was suggested by the authors that the approach could potentially be generalized to other disease states and immunological phenotypes. CMV serostatus was the only immune exposure information available for the cohort. A few of the identified cytomegalovirus-associated TCR beta chains were confirmed in vitro to be specific for cytomegalovirus antigens. Because the 87-base-pair reads could not distinguish some IMGT-functional V segments, including TRBV6-2 and TRBV6-3, those segments were excluded. In a later analysis, most CMV-associated TCR beta chains were found to appear HLA-restricted, with HLA associations seemingly driven largely by CMV exposure. Correlated functional status among segregating V segments might be attributable to linkage disequilibrium, but an unknown experimental factor could not be ruled out. A later genetic analysis reported fewer N-insertions in productive TCRs among donors in an Asian-associated ancestry cluster than the roughly 670-donor mean.

The library was made by the immunoSEQ multiplex PCR assay. The multiplex PCR relied on a mix of 60 forward primers for TCR Vbeta segments and 13 reverse primers for TCR Jbeta segments. The CDR3 region of rearranged TCR beta genes was amplified from genomic DNA with a multiplex PCR assay. The Illumina HiSeq System was used to sequence the amplified TCR beta libraries as 87-base-pair reads. Under the source paper's analysis protocol: A later analysis tallied 80 million to 95 million unique TCR beta chains across the 660 or so repertoires, and approximately 9.9 million of those chains were shared by two or more donors. A nearest-neighbor algorithm error-corrected the raw reads and collapsed the reads into unique sequences, merging closely related sequences to remove PCR and sequencing errors. Alignment of CDR3 sequences to IMGT reference sequences was used to assign V, D and J gene segments. For a sequence to be retained, a match of at least six nucleotides to both a V gene segment and a J gene segment was required. A rearrangement counted as productive if the CDR3 had no stop codons and remained in frame with V and J, and every other rearrangement counted as non-productive. CDR3 was defined by IMGT convention, running from the second conserved V-encoded cysteine to the conserved J-encoded phenylalanine. The earlier analysis of about 590 of the donors excluded sequences that lacked an unambiguous match to a single V gene segment. An earlier analysis of 587 of the donors called V segments functional above 56.7% productive rearrangements and segregating when the between-donor standard deviation exceeded 5%. To diagnose cytomegalovirus status from the catalog of TCR beta chain sequences, a statistical classification framework was built. V and J gene assignment, in a later analysis, came from comparing TCR nucleotide sequences with IMGT/GENE-DB human TR gene sequences. Using the TCRdist pipeline, a later analysis assigned CDR3 sequences along with most-parsimonious VDJ recombination scenarios. In a later analysis, each TCR beta chain was defined by its CDR3 amino acid sequence together with its V-gene family, and reads without a unique V-gene family were excluded. To address suspected cross-contamination and a sequencing artifact, a later analysis removed roughly 640 highly shared, low-generation-probability nucleotide sequences. A later analysis calculated a clonal expansion index for each public chain from normalized within-repertoire ranks of inferred template counts. A later analysis computed generation probabilities with a VDJ recombination model fitted to out-of-frame rearrangements, and checked the results against IGoR. In a later analysis, hypergeometric tests were used to score TCR-TCR, TCR-HLA and TCR-CMV co-occurrence, with a repertoire-size bias correction applied to TCR pairs. In a later analysis, false discovery rates were estimated by permuting HLA or CMV assignments 20 times. A later analysis grouped co-occurring TCRs with DBSCAN, adding TCRdist sequence similarity when clustering within HLA-allele-positive subsets. Repertoires with fewer than 30,000 or more than 120,000 public chains were left out of co-occurrence clustering, as were about five repertoires with anomalous nucleotide sharing. TCRdb holds this immuneACCESS table with in-frame rearrangements only. Some clones are missing; in checked studies, unresolved V genes explain under half, and the rest has no known cause. Clone size and V and J calls were adopted from that table, with D and trimming inferred from the DNA. The sample includes some 100,000 clones, with approximately 70% observed a single time. The ten biggest clones cover around 5% of the sample.

The sequence links TRBV19 to TRBJ1-1; the junction holds 7 bases that match TRBD1. Sequencing was done on a sample of PBMCs. This receptor was obtained from a woman aged 18 to 35 in good health and CMV-seropositive. The CDR3 protein is CATLTGTNTEAFF. The nucleotide sequence is TGTGCCACCCTGACAGGGACGAACACTGAAGCTTTCTTT.